This TCR beta chain was captured in a study of blood T cell repertoires in COVID-19 (TCRdb year 2020). In terms of the full investigation: The collaborator samples originated in the United States, Italy and Spain and spanned the acute and convalescent phases of COVID-19. The prospective study material was composed of cDNA or gDNA derived from T cells, B-cell-depleted T cells, or PBMCs. Subjects who had been exposed to COVID-19, were actively infected with it, or had recovered from it provided the deeply sampled blood TCRbeta repertoires that made up the dataset. The repertoires were released in a freely available public database meant as a resource for research on the immune response to SARS-CoV-2. Samples were obtained from the ongoing ImmuneRACE study (first 160 participants) and from 1,200 or so subjects provided by 6 global collaborators. Sample metadata almost always included a de-identified subject ID, COVID-19 status, age in years and sex. HLA class I and class II types, where available, came from metadata supplied by the sample provider rather than from assay-based typing.

Participants in the prospective study were enrolled through a virtual design, were aged roughly 18 to 90 years, and lived in roughly 26 United States geographic areas. To assign participants to cohorts, the prospective study relied on clinical history that participants themselves reported in a screening survey and a study questionnaire. Recovered participants in ImmuneRACE Cohort 3 were defined by two consecutive negative NP/OP PCR tests, clearance by a healthcare professional, or resolution of symptoms. Each participant in the prospective study had whole blood, serum and a nasopharyngeal or oropharyngeal swab collected by mobile phlebotomists. Additional blood draws and questionnaires over an approximately 2-month period could optionally be provided by prospective study participants. Blood samples from the prospective study were shipped frozen or at room temperature prior to DNA extraction. Summary of the overall study and its limitations: The amount of clinical and demographic metadata varied by source and participant and was provided uncurated.

Turning to this clone: Its antigen specificity is not known. No base-level quality is on record; no much larger clone is a single base apart.

TCRbeta CDR3 regions were amplified from genomic DNA using the immunoSEQ Assay, a bias-controlled multiplex PCR. The authors' analysis ran thus. Nucleated cell counts per sample were estimated from amplification of reference gene primers within the assay. Sequence reads were collapsed and filtered to measure the absolute abundance of every unique TCRbeta CDR3 rearrangement. For each sample, productive Simpson clonality was calculated as the square root of Simpson's diversity index across productive rearrangements. In TCRdb, the immuneACCESS table is reduced to in-frame sequences with V and J assigned. These tables do not hold every clone; where another copy was compared, an unresolved V gene accounts for under half, and the others remain unexplained. V, J and clone size derive from that table, while D and trimming were established from the DNA sequence. This sample is represented by approximately 470,000 clones; roughly 87% of them were singletons. About 0.75% of the sample comes from the top ten.

This TCR was sampled from a woman aged 18-29 years who had recovered from COVID-19. The sequenced sample was PBMCs or T cells enriched from blood (not recorded which).

The CDR3 region: CASSTMGQGIMNTEAFF. The nucleotide sequence reads as follows: TGTGCCAGCAGCACGATGGGACAGGGGATAATGAACACTGAAGCTTTCTTT. The receptor chain draws on TRBV5-5 and TRBJ1-1; 10 bases in the middle match TRBD1. The germline V end is reduced by 4 bases and the J end by 0 bases; junction bases left unmatched: 9. The CDR3 runs 17 residues from the cysteine to the phenylalanine. The entry retains the CDR3 DNA only, 51 bases that are in frame from base 1. CDR1 is given as SGHKS and CDR2 as YYEKEE, both from the germline V gene (reference sequence).